Reported below is one TCR beta chain. The data were taken from a study of blood T cell repertoires in COVID-19. For the study at large: T cells, B-cell-depleted T cells, or PBMCs supplied cDNA or gDNA.

This CDR3 has 13 amino acids. Germline CDR1 SEHNR, CDR2 FQNEAQ (reference sequence). V shed 5 bases and J shed 8 bases, with 15 bases lying between them. The protocol was immunoSEQ multiplex PCR, while the TCRdb copy is restricted to in-frame clones and leaves out a portion. The sample has about 440,000 clones, approximately 89% seen once. The V and J genes are TRBV7-9 and TRBJ1-1; D not certain. The source of this sequence is a woman aged 45-59 years with COVID-19, enrolled during active disease. The material sequenced was peripheral blood. The CDR3 loop is CASSPGDQVEAFF. CDR3 DNA sequence: TGTGCCAGCAGCCCCGGGGATCAGGTCGAAGCTTTCTTT.